This entry lists 8 T cell receptor beta chains sequenced from one sample in a study of a mutant IDH1 vaccine in newly diagnosed glioma. Libraries were prepared by immunoSEQ multiplex PCR; TCRdb keeps only in-frame clonotypes and omits some of them. The sample has roughly 38,000 clones; 80% to 95% are singletons. Time point defined: baseline, week 1 (first vaccination visit). Treatment denoted: pre-vaccination baseline after standard-of-care therapy. The source material was PBMCs, sampled from a glioma patient treated with radiotherapy, temozolomide or both. These receptors were obtained from a man younger than 30 with glioma.

This sequence joins TRBV30 and TRBJ2-7; D is possibly TRBD1 or TRBD2 (5 bases each). V lost 2 bases and J lost 3, with 17 bases in between. CDR3 length: 15 amino acids. Germline-derived CDR1 and CDR2 are GTSNPN and SVGIG (reference sequence). CDR3 residues: CAWSLGLAGLYEQYF. CDR3 sequence (DNA): TGTGCCTGGAGTCTGGGGCTAGCAGGACTCTACGAGCAGTACTTC.

This clone was seen more than once but under ten times. The CDR3 sequence is CASSMLEQPQHF. CDR3 sequence (DNA): TGTGCCAGTAGTATGTTGGAACAGCCCCAGCATTTT. This sequence joins TRBV19 and TRBJ1-5, with D hard to call. Germline V gene sequence: CDR1 LNHDA, CDR2 SQIVND (reference sequence). The CDR3 is 12 amino acids. Between the trimmed V and J ends, which lost 3 bases and 7 bases, there was a span of 7 bases.

The chain combines TRBV29-1 with TRBJ2-1; D not certain. There are 12 residues in the CDR3. CDR1 and CDR2 from the germline V gene are SQVTM and ANQGSEA. V lost 5 bases and J lost 5, with 10 bases in between. The DNA of the CDR3 is TGCAGCGTTTATCCCCGGGACAATGAGCAGTTCTTC. Protein product: CSVYPRDNEQFF.

This chain joins TRBV30 and TRBJ1-6, with 8 bases identical to TRBD1. V gave up 3 bases and J gave up 10 bases; unmatched junction bases: 8. CDR1 and CDR2 from the germline V gene are GTSNPN and SVGIG (reference sequence). CDR3 size: 14 residues. In DNA, the CDR3 is TGTGCCTGGAGCCCTCGGACAGGGCCATCACCCCTCCACTTT. This encodes CAWSPRTGPSPLHF.

The rearrangement joins TRBV7-2 to TRBJ1-5; perhaps TRBD1 as D (5 bases). Germline CDR1 is SGHTA and CDR2 is FQGNSA. CDR3 size: 14 residues. V was clipped by 1 base and J by 3 bases, with 7 bases between them. The CDR3 sequence is CASSLGQFNQPQHF. The CDR3 nucleotides read TGTGCCAGCAGCTTAGGACAGTTCAATCAGCCCCAGCATTTT.

This clone was picked up one time. This chain joins TRBV20-1 and TRBJ2-7; TRBD1 or TRBD2 may be the D gene (6 bases each). The V end lost 6 bases, the J end lost 3 bases, and 9 bases lay between the germline ends. The CDR3 sequence is 11 residues long. Per germline, CDR1 DFQATT and CDR2 SNEGSKA (reference sequence). This CDR3 reads CSAGGGYEQYF. DNA of the CDR3: TGCAGTGCCGGAGGGGGCTACGAGCAGTACTTC.

This clone has a handful of counts. The genes are TRBV4-3 and TRBJ2-2; D gene ambiguous. Germline CDR1 and CDR2: LGHNA and YSLEER. This CDR3 is built from 13 residues. The V end lost 0 bases, the J end lost 6 bases, and 5 bases lay between the germline ends. CDR3 in amino acids: CASSQDWPGELFF. The CDR3 coding sequence is TGCGCCAGCAGCCAAGATTGGCCCGGGGAGCTGTTTTTT.

The chain links TRBV7-2 to TRBJ2-1; 8 bases map to TRBD1. Germline CDR1 and CDR2: SGHTA and FQGNSA. Trimming cost V 6 bases and J 7 bases; bases outside gene matches: 8. There are 14 residues in the CDR3. In DNA form, the CDR3 reads TGTGCCAGCAGTTTTAGACAGGGGTGGAATGAGCAGTTCTTC. Translated, it gives CASSFRQGWNEQFF.